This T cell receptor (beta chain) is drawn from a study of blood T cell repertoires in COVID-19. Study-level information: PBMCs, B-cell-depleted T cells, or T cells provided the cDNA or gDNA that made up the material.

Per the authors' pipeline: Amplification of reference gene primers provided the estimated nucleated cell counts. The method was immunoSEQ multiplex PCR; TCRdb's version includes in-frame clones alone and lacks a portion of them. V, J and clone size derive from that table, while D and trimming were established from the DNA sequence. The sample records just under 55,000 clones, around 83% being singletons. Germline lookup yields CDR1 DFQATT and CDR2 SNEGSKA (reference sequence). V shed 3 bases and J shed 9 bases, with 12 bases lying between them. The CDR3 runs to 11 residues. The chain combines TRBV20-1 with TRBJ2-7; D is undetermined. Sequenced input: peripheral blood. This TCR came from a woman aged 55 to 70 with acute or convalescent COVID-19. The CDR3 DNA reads TGCAGTGCTAGCGGGTATGAAGGGCAGTACTTC. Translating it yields CSASGYEGQYF.